Sequencing of this TCR beta chain was carried out in a study of cytomegalovirus exposure and HLA in healthy donors. Points from the study as a whole: A link between a missense DCLRE1C variant and TCR beta V- and J-gene trimming emerged from a later analysis.

A word on this clone: Antigen unknown.

Between the trimmed V and J ends, which lost 2 bases and 0 bases, there was a span of 13 bases. The germline gives CDR1 SEHNR, CDR2 FQNEAQ (reference sequence). This CDR3 has 16 residues. Both 60 Vbeta primers and 13 Jbeta primers went into the PCR. Sequencing was performed with immunoSEQ multiplex PCR; in TCRdb, only in-frame clones are kept and a portion is missing. The table lists around 140,000 clones, about three quarters of them singletons. This TCR derives from a female donor in good health and CMV-seropositive. Sequences were obtained from PBMCs. This chain joins TRBV7-9 and TRBJ1-2, with D unresolved. The CDR3 bases are TGTGCCAGCAGCTTATTGAGTCCAAAAGCTAACTATGGCTACACCTTC. It specifies CASSLLSPKANYGYTF.